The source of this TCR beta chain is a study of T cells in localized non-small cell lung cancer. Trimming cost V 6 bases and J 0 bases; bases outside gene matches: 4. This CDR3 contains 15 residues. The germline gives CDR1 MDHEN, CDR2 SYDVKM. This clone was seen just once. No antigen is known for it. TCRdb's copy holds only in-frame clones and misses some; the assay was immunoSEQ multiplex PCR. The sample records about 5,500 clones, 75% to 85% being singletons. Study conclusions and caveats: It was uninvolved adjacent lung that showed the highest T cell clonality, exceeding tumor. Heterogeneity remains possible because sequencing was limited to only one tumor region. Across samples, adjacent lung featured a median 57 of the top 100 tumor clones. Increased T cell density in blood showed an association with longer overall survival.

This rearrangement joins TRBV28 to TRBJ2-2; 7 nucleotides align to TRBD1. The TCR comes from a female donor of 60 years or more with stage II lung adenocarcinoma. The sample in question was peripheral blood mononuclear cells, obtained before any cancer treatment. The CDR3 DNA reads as TGTGCCAGCAGGCCAGGGGGATCGAACACCGGGGAGCTGTTTTTT. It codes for CASRPGGSNTGELFF. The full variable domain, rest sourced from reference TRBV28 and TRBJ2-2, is DVKVTQSSRYLVKRTGEKVFLECVQDMDHENMFWYRQDPGLGLRLIYFSYDVKMKEKGDIPEGYSVSREKKERFSLILESASTNQTSMYLCASRPGGSNTGELFFGEGSRLTVL.